These 9 T cell receptor beta chains were sequenced from one sample in a study of blood T cell repertoires in COVID-19. Sequenced by immunoSEQ multiplex PCR; TCRdb stores in-frame clones only, minus some. The table has 100,000 to 150,000 clones, approximately 83% seen once; the top ten hold 16%. The specimen sequenced was peripheral blood. These receptors all come from a woman aged 45-65 years with acute or convalescent COVID-19.

The V call is TRBV5-1, the J call TRBJ1-1; unclear D gene. CDR3 length: 15 residues. V lost 4 bases, J lost 2 bases, and 15 bases lay in between. Germline V CDR1 and CDR2: SGHRS, YFSETQ. The CDR3 reads CASSQGPRLNTEAFF. CDR3 sequence (DNA): TGCGCCAGCAGCCAAGGTCCCAGGCTAAACACTGAAGCTTTCTTT.

This clone was picked up a small number of times. The chain combines TRBV19 with TRBJ2-6; tentatively, D is TRBD1 (5 bases). CDR1 LNHDA and CDR2 SQIVND come from the germline V gene (reference sequence). This CDR3 spans 15 amino acids. V lost 5 bases to trimming and J lost 2 bases, with 10 bases between them. CDR3 protein: CASSLRATGANVLTF. CDR3 coding DNA: TGTGCCAGTAGTCTCAGGGCTACTGGGGCCAACGTCCTGACTTTC.

V usage is TRBV7-9 and J usage is TRBJ1-2, with 7 positions matching TRBD1. The CDR3 extends over 15 amino acids. V lost 2 bases and J lost 6; bases outside the gene matches: 9. CDR1 is SEHNR, CDR2 FQNEAQ, per germline (reference sequence). CDR3 residues: CASSLSRLTGDGYTF. The CDR3 bases are TGTGCCAGCAGCTTAAGTCGGCTAACAGGGGATGGCTACACCTTC.

This chain joins TRBV6-1 and TRBJ1-5; D unclear. Between the trimmed V and J ends, which lost 3 bases and 5 bases, there was a span of 8 bases. The CDR3 is made up of 13 amino acids. Germline CDR1 reads MNHNS; CDR2 reads SASEGT. The CDR3 DNA reads TGTGCCAGCAGTGACTGGAGGGATCAGCCCCAGCATTTT. This gives the protein CASSDWRDQPQHF.

The chain joins TRBV21-1 to TRBJ2-2; TRBD2, the table's D call, lacks a check against the DNA. TRBV21-1 is a documented pseudogene. This CDR3 spans 20 amino acids. CDR3 amino acids: CASSISTGTSGGPNTGELFF. The CDR3 nucleotides read TGTGCCAGCAGCATTTCGACCGGGACTAGCGGGGGTCCGAACACCGGGGAGCTGTTTTTT.

V and J are TRBV14 and TRBJ2-3; D ambiguous. The V gene lost 4 bases and the J gene lost 6 bases, with 11 bases spanning the gap. Germline CDR1 is SGHDN and CDR2 is FVKESK. CDR3 length: 13 amino acids. The DNA of the CDR3 is TGTGCCAGCAGCCTAATTCTGAGGGATACGCAGTATTTT. Translation: CASSLILRDTQYF. The full variable domain, rest sourced from reference TRBV14 and TRBJ2-3, is EAGVTQFPSHSVIEKGQTVTLRCDPISGHDNLYWYRRVMGKEIKFLLHFVKESKQDESGMPNNRFLAERTGGTYSTLKVQPAELEDSGVYFCASSLILRDTQYFGPGTRLTVL.

The chain links TRBV4-1 to TRBJ2-1, with 7 bases lining up with TRBD1. Germline loops: CDR1 MGHRA, CDR2 YSYEKL. V shed 0 bases, J shed 7 bases, and the junction held 6 bases outside the gene matches. CDR3 length: 15 amino acids. Written as DNA, the CDR3 is TGCGCCAGCAGCCAAGAATCCAGGGGGAGAAATGAGCAGTTCTTC. Amino acids: CASSQESRGRNEQFF.

The chain combines TRBV30 with TRBJ1-1; D uncertain. Trimming removed 0 bases at V and 2 bases at J, with 7 bases between. This CDR3 comprises 13 residues. Germline loops: CDR1 GTSNPN, CDR2 SVGIG (reference sequence). In nucleotides, the CDR3 is TGTGCCTGGAGTGTAAGAGTTAACACTGAAGCTTTCTTT. Translated, it gives CAWSVRVNTEAFF. The full variable domain, in which reference TRBV30 and TRBJ1-1 provide the parts outside the CDR3, is SQTIHQWPATLVQPVGSPLSLECTVEGTSNPNLYWYRQAAGRGLQLLFYSVGIGQISSEVPQNLSASRPQDRQFILSSKKLLLSDSGFYLCAWSVRVNTEAFFGQGTRLTVV.

The table lists this clone with a few counts. The J gene is TRBJ1-2, the V gene TRBV5-1, with D unresolved. The V gene lost 3 bases and the J gene lost 4 bases, with 13 bases spanning the gap. The CDR3 covers 14 residues. Germline values: CDR1 SGHRS, CDR2 YFSETQ. In nucleotides, the CDR3 is TGCGCCAGCAGCTCCCATGGACGGGGCTATGGCTACACCTTC. This encodes CASSSHGRGYGYTF.